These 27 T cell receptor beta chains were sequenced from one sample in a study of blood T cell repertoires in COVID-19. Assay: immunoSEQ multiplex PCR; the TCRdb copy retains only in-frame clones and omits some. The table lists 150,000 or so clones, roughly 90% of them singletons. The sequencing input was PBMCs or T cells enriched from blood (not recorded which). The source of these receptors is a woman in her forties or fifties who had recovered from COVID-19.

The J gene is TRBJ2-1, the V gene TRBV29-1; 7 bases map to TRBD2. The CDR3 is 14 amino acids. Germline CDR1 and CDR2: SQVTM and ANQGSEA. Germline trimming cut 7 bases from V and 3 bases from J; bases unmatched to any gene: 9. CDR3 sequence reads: CSATSSGGYNEQFF. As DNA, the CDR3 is TGCAGCGCCACCTCTAGCGGAGGCTACAATGAGCAGTTCTTC.

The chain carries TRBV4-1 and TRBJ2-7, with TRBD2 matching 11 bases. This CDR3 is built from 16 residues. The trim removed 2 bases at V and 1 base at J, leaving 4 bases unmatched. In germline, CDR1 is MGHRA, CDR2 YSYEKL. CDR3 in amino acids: CASSQTGTSGSYEQYF. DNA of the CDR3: TGCGCCAGCAGCCAAACCGGGACTAGCGGATCCTACGAGCAGTACTTC.

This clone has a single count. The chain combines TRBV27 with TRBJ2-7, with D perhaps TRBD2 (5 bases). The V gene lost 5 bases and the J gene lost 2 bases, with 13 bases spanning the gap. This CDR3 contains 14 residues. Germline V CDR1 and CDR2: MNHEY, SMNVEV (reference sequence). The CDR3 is CASSVSGYAYEQYF. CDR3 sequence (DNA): TGTGCCAGCAGTGTTTCGGGATACGCCTACGAGCAGTACTTC.

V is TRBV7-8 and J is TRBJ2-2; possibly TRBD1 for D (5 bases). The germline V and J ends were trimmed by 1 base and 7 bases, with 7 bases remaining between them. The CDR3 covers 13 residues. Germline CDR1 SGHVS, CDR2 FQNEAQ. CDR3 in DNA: TGTGCCAGCAGCTTAGGGGGCAACGGGGAGCTGTTTTTT. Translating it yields CASSLGGNGELFF.

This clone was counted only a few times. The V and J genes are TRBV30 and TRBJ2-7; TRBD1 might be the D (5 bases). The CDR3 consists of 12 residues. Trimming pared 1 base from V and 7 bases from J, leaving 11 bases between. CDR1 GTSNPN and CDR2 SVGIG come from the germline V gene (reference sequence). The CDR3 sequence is CAWSAGSGEQYF. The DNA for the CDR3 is TGTGCCTGGAGTGCAGGGTCGGGTGAGCAGTACTTC.

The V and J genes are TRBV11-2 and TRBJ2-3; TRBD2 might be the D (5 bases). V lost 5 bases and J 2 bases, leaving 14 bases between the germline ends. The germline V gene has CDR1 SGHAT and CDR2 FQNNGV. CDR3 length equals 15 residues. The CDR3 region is CASSPSSGTTDTQYF. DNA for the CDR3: TGTGCCAGCAGCCCGTCCAGCGGTACCACAGATACGCAGTATTTT.

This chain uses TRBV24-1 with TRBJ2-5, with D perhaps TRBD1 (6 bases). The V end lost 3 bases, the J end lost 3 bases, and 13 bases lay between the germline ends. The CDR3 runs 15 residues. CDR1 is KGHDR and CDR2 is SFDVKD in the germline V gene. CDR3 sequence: CATSDPLDREETQYF. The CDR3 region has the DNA TGTGCCACCAGTGATCCCCTGGACAGAGAAGAGACCCAGTACTTC.

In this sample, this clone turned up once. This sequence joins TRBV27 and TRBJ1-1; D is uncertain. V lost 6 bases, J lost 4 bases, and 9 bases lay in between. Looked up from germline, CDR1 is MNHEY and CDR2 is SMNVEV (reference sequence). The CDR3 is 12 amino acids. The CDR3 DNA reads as TGTGCCAGCAGGACGGGGATCACTGAAGCTTTCTTT. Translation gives CASRTGITEAFF.

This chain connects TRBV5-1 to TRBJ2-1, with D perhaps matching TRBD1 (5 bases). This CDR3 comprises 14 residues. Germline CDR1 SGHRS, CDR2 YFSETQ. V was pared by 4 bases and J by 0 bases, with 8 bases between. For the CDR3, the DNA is TGCGCCAGCAGCACCGACAGCTCCTACAATGAGCAGTTCTTC. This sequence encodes CASSTDSSYNEQFF.

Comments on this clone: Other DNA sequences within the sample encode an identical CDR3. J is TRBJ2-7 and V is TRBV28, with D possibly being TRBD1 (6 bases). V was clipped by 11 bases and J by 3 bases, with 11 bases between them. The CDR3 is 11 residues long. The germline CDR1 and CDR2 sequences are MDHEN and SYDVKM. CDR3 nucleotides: TGTGCCTCACGAGGGGGCTACGAGCAGTACTTC. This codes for CASRGGYEQYF.

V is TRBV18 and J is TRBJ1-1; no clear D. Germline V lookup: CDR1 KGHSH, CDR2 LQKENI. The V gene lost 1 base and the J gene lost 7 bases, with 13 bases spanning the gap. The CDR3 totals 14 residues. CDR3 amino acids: CASSPLDRVLEAFF. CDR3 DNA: TGTGCCAGCTCACCACTGGATCGGGTTCTTGAAGCTTTCTTT.

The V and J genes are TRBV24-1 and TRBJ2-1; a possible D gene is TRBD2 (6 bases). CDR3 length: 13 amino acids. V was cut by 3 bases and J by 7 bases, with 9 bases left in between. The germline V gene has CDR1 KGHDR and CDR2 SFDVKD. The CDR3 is CATSDSGLNEQFF. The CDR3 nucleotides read TGTGCCACCAGTGATAGCGGACTAAATGAGCAGTTCTTC.

The CDR3 region is CASSPDPSSGRYEQYF. The CDR3 nucleotides read TGTGCCAGCAGCCCGGATCCGTCTAGCGGGAGGTACGAGCAGTACTTC. J is TRBJ2-7 and V is TRBV5-4, with TRBD2 matching 11 bases. The CDR3 consists of 16 residues. From germline, CDR1 is SGHNT and CDR2 YYREEE (reference sequence). V lost 4 bases, J lost 4 bases, and 10 bases stayed unmatched. The full variable domain, rest sourced from reference TRBV5-4 and TRBJ2-7, is ETGVTQSPTHLIKTRGQQVTLRCSSQSGHNTVSWYQQALGQGPQFIFQYYREEENGRGNFPPRFSGLQFPNYSSELNVNALELDDSALYLCASSPDPSSGRYEQYFGPGTRLTVT.

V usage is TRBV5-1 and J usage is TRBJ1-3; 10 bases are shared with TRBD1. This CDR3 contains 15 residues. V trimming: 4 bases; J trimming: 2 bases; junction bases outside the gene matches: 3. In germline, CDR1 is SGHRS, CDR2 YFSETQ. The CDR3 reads CASSGTGDPGNTIYF. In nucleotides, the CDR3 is TGCGCCAGCAGCGGGACAGGGGACCCTGGAAACACCATATATTTT.

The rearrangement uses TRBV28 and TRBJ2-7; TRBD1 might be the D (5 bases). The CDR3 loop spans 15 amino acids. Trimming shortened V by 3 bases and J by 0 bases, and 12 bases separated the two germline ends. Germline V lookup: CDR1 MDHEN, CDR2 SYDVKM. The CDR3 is CASSLGQLISYEQYF. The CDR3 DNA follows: TGTGCCAGCAGTTTGGGGCAGCTAATCTCCTACGAGCAGTACTTC.

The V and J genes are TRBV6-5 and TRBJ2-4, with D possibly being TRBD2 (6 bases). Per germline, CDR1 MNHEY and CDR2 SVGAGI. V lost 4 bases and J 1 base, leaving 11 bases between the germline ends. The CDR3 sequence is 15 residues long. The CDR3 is CASSWGRGAKNIQYF. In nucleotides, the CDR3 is TGTGCCAGCAGTTGGGGCCGGGGGGCCAAAAACATTCAGTACTTC.

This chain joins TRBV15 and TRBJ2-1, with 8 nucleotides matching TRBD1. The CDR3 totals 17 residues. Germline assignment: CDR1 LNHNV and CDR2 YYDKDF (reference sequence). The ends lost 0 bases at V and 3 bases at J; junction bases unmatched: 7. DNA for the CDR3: TGTGCCACCAGCAGAGAGAGGAAGGGACAGGTCTACAATGAGCAGTTCTTC. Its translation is CATSRERKGQVYNEQFF.

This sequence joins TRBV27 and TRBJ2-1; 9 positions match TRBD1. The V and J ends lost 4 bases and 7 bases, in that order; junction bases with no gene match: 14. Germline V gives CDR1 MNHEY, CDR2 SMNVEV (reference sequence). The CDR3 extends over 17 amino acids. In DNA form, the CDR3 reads TGTGCCAGCAGTTCTCTCGCTTCCGGGACAGGGACGAATGAGCAGTTCTTC. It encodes CASSSLASGTGTNEQFF.

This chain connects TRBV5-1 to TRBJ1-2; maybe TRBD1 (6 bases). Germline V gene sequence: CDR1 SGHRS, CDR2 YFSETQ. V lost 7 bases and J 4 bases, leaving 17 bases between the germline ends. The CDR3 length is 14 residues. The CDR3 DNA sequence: TGCGCCAGCTCTGGAACAGGGTCTTTCTATGGCTACACCTTC. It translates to CASSGTGSFYGYTF.

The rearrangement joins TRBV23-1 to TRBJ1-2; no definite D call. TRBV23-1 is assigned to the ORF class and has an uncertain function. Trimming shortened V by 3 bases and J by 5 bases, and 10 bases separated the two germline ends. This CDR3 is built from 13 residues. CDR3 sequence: CASSHLRPYGYTF. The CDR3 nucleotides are TGCGCCAGCAGTCATCTGAGGCCGTATGGCTACACCTTC.

As DNA, the CDR3 is TGTGCCAGCAGCCCAGGGGGACTAGCGGGAGTCGGCCACGAGCAGTACTTC. Amino acid sequence: CASSPGGLAGVGHEQYF. The chain uses TRBV5-4 and TRBJ2-7, with 14 bases lining up with TRBD2. The CDR3 loop spans 17 amino acids. Germline loops: CDR1 SGHNT, CDR2 YYREEE (reference sequence). The junction had 11 bases not matched to a gene; V was cut back by 4 bases and J by 5 bases.

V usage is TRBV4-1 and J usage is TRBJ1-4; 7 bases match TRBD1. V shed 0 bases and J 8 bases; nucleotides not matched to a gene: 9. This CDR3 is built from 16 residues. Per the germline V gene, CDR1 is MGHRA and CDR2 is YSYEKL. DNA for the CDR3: TGCGCCAGCAGCCAAGATGTATACAGGGGAGGCGAAAAACTGTTTTTT. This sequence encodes CASSQDVYRGGEKLFF.

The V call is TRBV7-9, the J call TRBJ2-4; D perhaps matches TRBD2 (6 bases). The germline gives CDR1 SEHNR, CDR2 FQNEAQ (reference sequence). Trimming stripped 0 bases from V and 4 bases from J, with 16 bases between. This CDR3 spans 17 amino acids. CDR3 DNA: TGTGCCAGCAGCTTAGCGCTCACGGGAGCGGAAAAAAACATTCAGTACTTC. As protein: CASSLALTGAEKNIQYF. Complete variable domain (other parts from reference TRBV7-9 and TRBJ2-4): DTGVSQNPRHKITKRGQNVTFRCDPISEHNRLYWYRQTLGQGPEFLTYFQNEAQLEKSRLLSDRFSAERPKGSFSTLEIQRTEQGDSAMYLCASSLALTGAEKNIQYFGAGTRLSVL.

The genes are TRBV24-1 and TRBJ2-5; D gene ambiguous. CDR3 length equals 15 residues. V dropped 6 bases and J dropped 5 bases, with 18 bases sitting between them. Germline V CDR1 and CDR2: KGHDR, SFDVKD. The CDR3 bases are TGTGCCACCAGTAACTCCGAGGTCAAATTCGAGACCCAGTACTTC. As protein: CATSNSEVKFETQYF.

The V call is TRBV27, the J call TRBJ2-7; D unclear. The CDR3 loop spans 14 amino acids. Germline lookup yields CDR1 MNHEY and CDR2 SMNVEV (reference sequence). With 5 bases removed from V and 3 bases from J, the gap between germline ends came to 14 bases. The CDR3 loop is CASSPLGMSYEQYF. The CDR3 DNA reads TGTGCCAGCAGTCCTCTAGGTATGAGCTACGAGCAGTACTTC.

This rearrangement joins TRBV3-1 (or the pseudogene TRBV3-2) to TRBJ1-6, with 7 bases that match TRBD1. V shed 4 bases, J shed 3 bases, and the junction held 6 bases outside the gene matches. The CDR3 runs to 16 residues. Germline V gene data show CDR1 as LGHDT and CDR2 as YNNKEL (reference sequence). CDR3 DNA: TGTGCCAGCAGCCTTAAAGGGGGCGTCTATAATTCACCCCTCCACTTT. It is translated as CASSLKGGVYNSPLHF.

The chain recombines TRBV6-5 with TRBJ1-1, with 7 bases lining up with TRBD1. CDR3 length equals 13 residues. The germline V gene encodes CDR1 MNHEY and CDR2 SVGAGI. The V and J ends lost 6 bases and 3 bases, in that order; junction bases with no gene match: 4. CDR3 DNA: TGTGCCAGCAGCCGAGGACAGGACACTGAAGCTTTCTTT. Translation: CASSRGQDTEAFF.